These T cell receptor beta chains were read from a single sample in a study of relationships among human T cell subsets. Each CDR3 protein gets one entry after TCRdb re-called the multiplex PCR reads with MiXCR. The data show 10,000 to 15,000 distinct CDR3 sequences, roughly 68% seen once. The sequenced material came from CD4+ Th1 cells sorted from blood. The receptors derive from a man between 40 and 49 years old in good health. Both conserved end residues are part of each CDR3. The D gene is left open where the match is weak. A row's size may be missing; if present it is once, few, many or a size class.

TGTGCCAGCATCGAGGGACAGATAGGCAATCAGCCCCAGCATTTT | CASIEGQIGNQPQHF | TRBJ1-5 | TRBD1 | few | TRBV28
TGTGCCAGCAGCTTAGTTCCGGATACGCAGTATTTT | CASSLVPDTQYF | TRBJ2-3 | . | once | TRBV11-2
TGTGCCAGCAGCGTCACAGAGGACATTCAGTACTTC | CASSVTEDIQYF | TRBJ2-4 | . | few | TRBV7-9
TGTGCCAGCAGTTTTCGAGGCCTAGCCAAAAACATTCAGTACTTC | CASSFRGLAKNIQYF | TRBJ2-4 | . | . | TRBV6-2/TRBV6-3
TGTGCCAGCAGGCTAAGGGAACACCCCAATGAGCAGTTCTTC | CASRLREHPNEQFF | TRBJ2-1 | . | . | TRBV12-3/TRBV12-4
TGCGCCAGCAGCCGTGGACCCGAAGGAAACACCATATATTTT | CASSRGPEGNTIYF | TRBJ1-3 | . | . | TRBV4-1
TGTGCCAGCAGAAGTGGGGCTTCCGGGACCAAAGCTTTCTTT | CASRSGASGTKAFF | TRBJ1-1 | . | . | TRBV27
TGCAGCGTTGAGGGCGAGGACGGCTACGAGCAGTACTTC | CSVEGEDGYEQYF | TRBJ2-7 | . | . | TRBV29-1
TGTGCCAGCAGCCCGTACGCAGGGGGCTACGAGCAGTACTTC | CASSPYAGGYEQYF | TRBJ2-7 | TRBD1 | . | TRBV28
TGTGCCAGCTCACCACCGACAGGGGAACCCCTCTATGGCTACACCTTC | CASSPPTGEPLYGYTF | TRBJ1-2 | TRBD1 | few | TRBV18
TGTGCCAGCAGCGAAAACAGGGAGGATCAGCCCCAGCATTTT | CASSENREDQPQHF | TRBJ1-5 | . | . | TRBV12-3/TRBV12-4
TGTGCCAGCAGCCGCCTGGACGCACCAAATCGGGAGCTGTTTTTT | CASSRLDAPNRELFF | TRBJ2-2 | . | . | TRBV14
TGCGCCAGCAGCTCAGCCCCAGGAAACACCATATATTTT | CASSSAPGNTIYF | TRBJ1-3 | . | . | TRBV5-4
TGTGCCGGCAGCTCCTTACAGGGTATAGGTCAGCCCCAGCATTTT | CAGSSLQGIGQPQHF | TRBJ1-5 | . | . | TRBV11-2
TGTGCCATCAGCCAATCGACAGGGTTGCGGTACTTC | CAISQSTGLRYF | TRBJ2-7 | TRBD1 | . | TRBV10-3
TGTGCCGGCAGCTCAAGGACAGGGGGGAAACCTATGGGGGAGCTGTTTTTT | CAGSSRTGGKPMGELFF | TRBJ2-2 | TRBD1 | . | TRBV11-2
TGTGCCATCAGTGGCGGGACACCGTCTGGGGCCAACGTCCTGACTTTC | CAISGGTPSGANVLTF | TRBJ2-6 | . | . | TRBV10-3
TGTGCCAGCAGTCCCTCCTACAGTGAGACCCAGTACTTC | CASSPSYSETQYF | TRBJ2-5 | . | . | TRBV27
TGTGCCAGCACCTGGTCGGATAATTCACCCCTCCACTTT | CASTWSDNSPLHF | TRBJ1-6 | . | once | TRBV28
TGTGCCAGCAGCTGGGGACAGAGTAACACTGAAGCTTTCTTT | CASSWGQSNTEAFF | TRBJ1-1 | TRBD1 | few | TRBV11-2
TGCGCCAGCAGTGAGTCCAGGCTCGAGCAGTACTTC | CASSESRLEQYF | TRBJ2-7 | . | . | TRBV10-3
TGTGCCAGCAGCTCTACTTCAGGGACTAGCGGCGAGCAGTACTTC | CASSSTSGTSGEQYF | TRBJ2-7 | TRBD2 | . | TRBV11-2
TGTGCCAGCAGCCTGACCGGGACAGGGCCCGAGCAGTACTTC | CASSLTGTGPEQYF | TRBJ2-7 | TRBD1 | once | TRBV28
TGTGCCAGCACCGGGCGGGATGGAAACACCATATATTTT | CASTGRDGNTIYF | TRBJ1-3 | . | . | TRBV12-3/TRBV12-4
TGTGCCAGCAGTCACAAGGGCACCACCTACGAGCAGTACTTC | CASSHKGTTYEQYF | TRBJ2-7 | . | . | TRBV27
TGTGCCAGCAGCCCCATGGGACCCCGAGAGACTGAAGCTTTCTTT | CASSPMGPRETEAFF | TRBJ1-1 | . | few | TRBV11-1
TGTGCCAGCAGCTTAGCAACGGGACCGCCCTACGAGCAGTACTTC | CASSLATGPPYEQYF | TRBJ2-7 | . | . | TRBV11-2
TGCGCCAGCAGCTTGGGGACAGGAAAACCTAGGGCGTTCTTC | CASSLGTGKPRAFF | TRBJ2-1 | TRBD1 | . | TRBV5-4
TGTGCCAGCAGTTTAGGGGGGGCGATGCCACAGTACTTC | CASSLGGAMPQYF | TRBJ2-7 | . | . | TRBV28
TGCAGTGCTAAGATTGGACAGGGTAACAATGAGCAGTTCTTC | CSAKIGQGNNEQFF | TRBJ2-1 | TRBD1 | . | TRBV20-1
TGTGCCAGCAGCCAAGGGCCGACAGCTGAAGAGACCCAGTACTTC | CASSQGPTAEETQYF | TRBJ2-5 | . | . | TRBV4-2
TGCAGTGCTAGAGACCGACTAGCGGGGCGGGGGACCCAGTACTTC | CSARDRLAGRGTQYF | TRBJ2-5 | TRBD2 | . | TRBV20-1
TGTGCCAGCAGTTCCACGGGGTGGGACAGCCAGGGCAATCAGCCCCAGCATTTT | CASSSTGWDSQGNQPQHF | TRBJ1-5 | TRBD1 | . | TRBV12-3/TRBV12-4
TGTGCCACCGGATCTCGCGGGGGGCCCACAGATACGCAGTATTTT | CATGSRGGPTDTQYF | TRBJ2-3 | TRBD2 | once | TRBV24-1
TGTGCCAGCAGCTTAGATCTTATCGATGAGCAGTTCTTC | CASSLDLIDEQFF | TRBJ2-1 | . | . | TRBV11-2
TGTGCCAGCAGCCCGCTTGATTTGGGACTAGCGGGAGGGGCCGGGGAGCTGTTTTTT | CASSPLDLGLAGGAGELFF | TRBJ2-2 | TRBD2 | . | TRBV5-4
TGTGCCAGCAGTTTAGGAGACCCGCCTAAGGCCCAGTACTTC | CASSLGDPPKAQYF | TRBJ2-5 | . | . | TRBV28
TGTGCCAGCAGCAAAGCAGGCAGGTCGCCAAAGCCCGCGGTTGACATTCAGTACTTC | CASSKAGRSPKPAVDIQYF | TRBJ2-4 | . | few | TRBV21-1
TGTGCCATCAGCACCGGGACTAGCCAAGAGACCCAGTACTTC | CAISTGTSQETQYF | TRBJ2-5 | TRBD2 | . | TRBV10-3
TGTGCCAGCAGCAACTCAGGGTCCGGGAACTATGGCTACACCTTC | CASSNSGSGNYGYTF | TRBJ1-2 | . | . | TRBV7-9
TGTGCCAGCAGTTTTCCTACTAGCGGGGAGCAAGAGACCCAGTACTTC | CASSFPTSGEQETQYF | TRBJ2-5 | TRBD2 | . | TRBV28